Following are 26 T cell receptor beta chains from one sample sequenced in a study of early stage breast cancer tumors. TCRdb's copy holds only in-frame clones and misses some; the assay was immunoSEQ multiplex PCR. The data contain roughly 57,000 clones, over 80% of them singletons. Input material: blood. The origin of the receptors is a person aged 65 to 79 with breast cancer.

J is TRBJ2-1 and V is TRBV19; tentative D call: TRBD2 (7 bases). The germline V and J ends were trimmed by 6 bases and 8 bases, with 17 bases remaining between them. Germline V lookup: CDR1 LNHDA, CDR2 SQIVND (reference sequence). The CDR3 is made up of 14 amino acids. Here the CDR3 DNA reads TGTGCCAGTAGCATAATCGGGGGGCGAGATGAGCAGTTCTTC. Protein sequence: CASSIIGGRDEQFF.

The V and J genes are TRBV2 and TRBJ2-1; TRBD2 is a possible D gene (6 bases). Trimming stripped 2 bases from V and 8 bases from J, with 19 bases between. CDR1 is SNHLY and CDR2 is FYNNEI in the germline V gene. The CDR3 has 16 amino acids. CDR3 sequence: CASSEHRRGKWDEQFF. The DNA for the CDR3 is TGTGCCAGCAGTGAACACCGGCGGGGTAAATGGGATGAGCAGTTCTTC.

V gene TRBV7-2 combines with J gene TRBJ1-1; D not certain. The CDR3 loop spans 13 amino acids. The ends were cut back, 1 base at V and 11 bases at J, with 14 bases in the middle. Germline V lookup: CDR1 SGHTA, CDR2 FQGNSA. The CDR3 loop reads CASSLGVSGGAFF. DNA for the CDR3: TGTGCCAGCAGCTTAGGTGTCTCAGGCGGGGCTTTCTTT.

The V call is TRBV28, the J call TRBJ1-2, with TRBD1 matching over 9 bases. Germline V gives CDR1 MDHEN, CDR2 SYDVKM. The V gene end was trimmed by 8 bases and the J gene end by 13 bases; junction bases not matched to a gene: 14. This CDR3 region has 13 residues. For the CDR3, the DNA is TGTGCCAGCTTCCCTGGACAGGGGATCCCCTCCACCTTC. This sequence encodes CASFPGQGIPSTF.

V gene TRBV6-1 combines with J gene TRBJ2-7, with 8 bases identical to TRBD2. CDR1 is MNHNS, CDR2 SASEGT, per germline. After removal of 4 bases from V and 4 bases from J, the junction contained 9 bases not matched to a gene. The CDR3 has 15 residues. As DNA, the CDR3 is TGTGCCAGCAGTGCTGAGGGACTAGATGGGTACGAGCAGTACTTC. This codes for CASSAEGLDGYEQYF.

J is TRBJ1-5 and V is TRBV4-3; perhaps TRBD1 as D (5 bases). Trimming removed 7 bases from V and 5 bases from J, with 15 bases in between. CDR1 and CDR2 (germline): LGHNA, YSLEER. The CDR3 length is 14 residues. This CDR3 reads CASTGGREDQPQHF. The CDR3 DNA sequence: TGCGCCAGCACAGGCGGCAGGGAGGATCAGCCCCAGCATTTT.

The chain employs TRBV30 and TRBJ2-6; unclear D gene. V lost 3 bases to trimming and J lost 0 bases, with 3 bases between them. Germline V gene data show CDR1 as GTSNPN and CDR2 as SVGIG (reference sequence). This CDR3 comprises 13 residues. The DNA for the CDR3 is TGTGCCTGGAGGAGCTCTGGGGCCAACGTCCTGACTTTC. Translation: CAWRSSGANVLTF.

V is TRBV4-2 and J is TRBJ2-1; possible D gene TRBD2, 7 bases. The V gene's germline CDR1 is LGHNA and CDR2 YNFKEQ. V was shortened by 1 base and J by 2 bases, with 9 bases between the two germline ends. The CDR3 contains 15 residues. The CDR3 protein is CASSQGGGPYNEQFF. The CDR3 bases are TGTGCCAGCAGCCAAGGGGGGGGCCCCTACAATGAGCAGTTCTTC.

The chain is built from TRBV9 and TRBJ2-7; no reliable D call. Germline CDR1 is SGDLS and CDR2 is YYNGEE. Deletions cut 4 bases from V and 0 bases from J, with 14 bases between. The CDR3 has 15 residues. CDR3 sequence: CASSTVKTLSYEQYF. The CDR3, as DNA: TGTGCCAGCAGCACCGTTAAAACTCTCTCCTACGAGCAGTACTTC.

The genes are TRBV4-1 and TRBJ2-3; no clear D gene. Germline CDR1 reads MGHRA; CDR2 reads YSYEKL. V was clipped by 1 base and J by 3 bases, with 8 bases between them. This CDR3 has 14 amino acids. CDR3 bases: TGCGCCAGCAGCCAAGCCCCGTCTACAGATACGCAGTATTTT. It specifies CASSQAPSTDTQYF.

The table lists this clone with a count of one. The rearrangement links TRBV7-7 to TRBJ1-2, with D maybe TRBD1 (5 bases). Germline loops: CDR1 SSHAT, CDR2 FNYEAQ (reference sequence). The CDR3 is 16 residues long. V gave up 5 bases and J gave up 4 bases, with 20 bases separating them. CDR3 in amino acids: CASSPLGGRQAYGYTF. The CDR3 nucleotides read TGTGCCAGCAGCCCTCTGGGGGGACGGCAAGCCTATGGCTACACCTTC.

The chain couples TRBV5-4 to TRBJ2-4; D gene uncertain. Germline V gene lookup returns CDR1 SGHNT and CDR2 YYREEE (reference sequence). V was clipped by 2 bases and J by 2 bases, with 11 bases between them. The CDR3 totals 15 residues. In nucleotides, the CDR3 is TGTGCCAGCAGCTTTCTTGCGGAAACCAAAAACATTCAGTACTTC. Protein product: CASSFLAETKNIQYF.

The genes are TRBV5-1 and TRBJ1-3; D uncertain. CDR3 length equals 15 residues. V was pared by 4 bases and J by 0 bases, with 11 bases between. Germline V gene lookup returns CDR1 SGHRS and CDR2 YFSETQ. The CDR3 coding sequence is TGCGCCAGCAGCCGAAGTCAGTCCTCTGGAAACACCATATATTTT. Encoded protein: CASSRSQSSGNTIYF.

The rearrangement links TRBV10-2 to TRBJ1-3; no clear D. The V and J ends lost 10 bases and 0 bases respectively, with 16 bases between them. The CDR3 runs 15 residues. CDR1 is WSHSY and CDR2 is SAAADI in the germline V gene. The CDR3 loop is CAIQARGNSGNTIYF. The DNA of the CDR3 is TGCGCCATCCAAGCGAGAGGGAACTCTGGAAACACCATATATTTT.

The chain is built from TRBV7-8 and TRBJ1-1; a weak D match, TRBD1 (5 bases). Trimming shortened V by 1 base and J by 1 base, and 7 bases separated the two germline ends. Germline CDR1 is SGHVS and CDR2 is FQNEAQ. This CDR3 contains 14 residues. The CDR3: CASSLEGANTEAFF. CDR3 coding DNA: TGTGCCAGCAGCTTAGAAGGGGCGAACACTGAAGCTTTCTTT.

The chain couples TRBV9 to TRBJ2-7; 8 bases match TRBD2. The CDR3 runs 15 residues. Trimming at V came to 4 bases and at J to 6 bases, leaving 12 bases not matched to a gene. Germline CDR1 reads SGDLS; CDR2 reads YYNGEE. The CDR3 here is CASSQTAGRGIEQYF. In DNA form, the CDR3 reads TGTGCCAGCAGCCAAACCGCCGGGAGGGGGATCGAGCAGTACTTC.

This clone was seen a single time. This chain joins TRBV7-9 and TRBJ2-2; maybe TRBD2 (6 bases). Trimming cost V 0 bases and J 5 bases, with 10 bases left between them. This CDR3 comprises 15 residues. CDR1 and CDR2 (germline): SEHNR, FQNEAQ (reference sequence). CDR3 amino acids: CASSLAWGRTGELFF. The CDR3 DNA sequence: TGTGCCAGCAGCTTAGCGTGGGGGAGGACCGGGGAGCTGTTTTTT.

V and J are TRBV7-2 and TRBJ1-5; 9 bases match TRBD1. This CDR3 has 14 residues. Germline values: CDR1 SGHTA, CDR2 FQGNSA. Trimming took 5 bases from V and 7 from J; bases not matched to a gene: 6. CDR3 DNA sequence: TGTGCCAGCAGCCGGGACAGGGAGGGACAGCCCCAGCATTTT. Protein: CASSRDREGQPQHF.

V usage is TRBV10-2 and J usage is TRBJ2-2; TRBD2 is a possible D gene (6 bases). Germline CDR1 WSHSY, CDR2 SAAADI. V lost 5 bases and J 6 bases, leaving 19 bases between the germline ends. CDR3 length equals 16 residues. This chain's CDR3 is CASSIRDSDLSGELFF. The CDR3 DNA sequence: TGCGCCAGCAGTATCCGGGACTCCGACCTATCCGGGGAGCTGTTTTTT.

J is TRBJ1-1 and V is TRBV9; TRBD1 is a possible D gene (6 bases). The germline V and J ends were trimmed by 4 bases and 2 bases, with 12 bases remaining between them. CDR1 and CDR2 (germline): SGDLS, YYNGEE. The CDR3 is 14 residues long. Here the CDR3 reads CASSIRDTNTEAFF. The CDR3 region has the DNA TGTGCCAGCAGCATCCGGGACACAAACACTGAAGCTTTCTTT.

The chain has TRBV7-9 and TRBJ1-4; TRBD1 agrees at 7 bases. After removal of 1 base from V and 10 bases from J, the junction contained 6 bases not matched to a gene. This CDR3 is built from 14 residues. Germline CDR1 and CDR2: SEHNR and FQNEAQ (reference sequence). The CDR3 DNA follows: TGTGCCAGCAGCTTAGGACAGGGTCCGGCAAAACTGTTTTTT. Its protein is CASSLGQGPAKLFF.

The chain is built from TRBV6-5 and TRBJ2-3, with 7 bases fitting TRBD2. The germline V gene encodes CDR1 MNHEY and CDR2 SVGAGI. Trimming at V came to 5 bases and at J to 4 bases, leaving 9 bases not matched to a gene. The CDR3 is made up of 15 amino acids. The CDR3 loop is CASSRVAGAPDTQYF. The CDR3 coding sequence is TGTGCCAGCAGTCGAGTGGCGGGAGCTCCAGATACGCAGTATTTT.

This chain joins TRBV5-8 and TRBJ1-3; 7 nucleotides agree with TRBD1. Germline V lookup: CDR1 SGHTS, CDR2 YDEGEE. This CDR3 spans 15 amino acids. V lost 4 bases and J lost 2; bases outside the gene matches: 6. CDR3 sequence reads: CASSRQGDTGNTIYF. The CDR3 nucleotides are TGTGCCAGCAGCCGCCAGGGGGACACTGGAAACACCATATATTTT.

The gene calls are TRBV5-1 and TRBJ1-1; no clear D. There are 15 residues in the CDR3. Trimming took off 2 bases at V and 1 base at J, with 12 bases between the two ends. Germline V lookup: CDR1 SGHRS, CDR2 YFSETQ. The CDR3 here is CASSLRGDWNTEAFF. In nucleotides, the CDR3 is TGCGCCAGCAGCTTACGGGGAGATTGGAACACTGAAGCTTTCTTT.

The gene calls are TRBV28 and TRBJ2-1, with 14 bases lining up with TRBD2. Trimming removed 6 bases from V and 12 bases from J; junction bases left unmatched: 19. The V gene's germline CDR1 is MDHEN and CDR2 SYDVKM. The CDR3 length is 18 residues. CDR3 sequence reads: CASSPLPRLAGGSRGQFF. The CDR3 DNA reads as TGTGCCAGCAGCCCCCTACCAAGACTAGCGGGAGGGTCGCGCGGGCAGTTCTTC.

V gene TRBV19 combines with J gene TRBJ2-7; the match to TRBD1 covers 9 bases. CDR1 is LNHDA and CDR2 is SQIVND in the germline V gene (reference sequence). The length of the CDR3 is 15 residues. V lost 2 bases, J lost 3 bases, and 5 bases stayed unmatched. The CDR3 sequence: CASSIFDRGDYEQYF. The DNA for the CDR3 is TGTGCCAGTAGTATATTTGACAGGGGGGACTACGAGCAGTACTTC. Full variable domain (missing parts from reference TRBV19 and TRBJ2-7): DGGITQSPKYLFRKEGQNVTLSCEQNLNHDAMYWYRQDPGQGLRLIYYSQIVNDFQKGDIAEGYSVSREKKESFPLTVTSAQKNPTAFYLCASSIFDRGDYEQYFGPGTRLTVT.